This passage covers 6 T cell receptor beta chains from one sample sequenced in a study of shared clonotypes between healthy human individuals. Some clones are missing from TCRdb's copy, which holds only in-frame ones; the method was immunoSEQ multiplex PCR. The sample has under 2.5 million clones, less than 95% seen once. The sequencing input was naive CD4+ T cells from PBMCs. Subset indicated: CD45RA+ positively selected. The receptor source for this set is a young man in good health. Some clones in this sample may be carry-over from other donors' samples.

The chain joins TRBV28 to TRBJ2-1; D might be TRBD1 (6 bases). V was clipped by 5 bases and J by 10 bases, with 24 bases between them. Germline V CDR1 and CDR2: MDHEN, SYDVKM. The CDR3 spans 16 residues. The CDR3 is CASSGWGSQGKMEQFF. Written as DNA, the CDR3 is TGTGCCAGCAGTGGATGGGGTTCTCAGGGGAAGATGGAGCAGTTCTTC.

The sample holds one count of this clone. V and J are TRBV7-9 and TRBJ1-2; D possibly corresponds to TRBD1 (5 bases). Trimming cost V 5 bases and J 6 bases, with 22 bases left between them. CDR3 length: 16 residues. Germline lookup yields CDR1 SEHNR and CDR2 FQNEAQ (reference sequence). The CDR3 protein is CASSPREPMGGDGYTF. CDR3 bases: TGTGCCAGCAGCCCTAGGGAGCCGATGGGGGGTGATGGCTACACCTTC. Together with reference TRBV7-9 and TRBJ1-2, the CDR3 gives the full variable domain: DTGVSQNPRHKITKRGQNVTFRCDPISEHNRLYWYRQTLGQGPEFLTYFQNEAQLEKSRLLSDRFSAERPKGSFSTLEIQRTEQGDSAMYLCASSPREPMGGDGYTFGSGTRLTVV.

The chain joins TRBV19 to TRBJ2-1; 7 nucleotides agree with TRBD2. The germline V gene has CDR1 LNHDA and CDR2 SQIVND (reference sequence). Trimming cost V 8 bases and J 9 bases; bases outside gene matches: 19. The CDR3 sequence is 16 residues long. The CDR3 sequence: CASGTRSPSGSVEQFF. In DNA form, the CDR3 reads TGTGCCAGTGGTACACGCTCACCTAGCGGAAGTGTTGAGCAGTTCTTC.

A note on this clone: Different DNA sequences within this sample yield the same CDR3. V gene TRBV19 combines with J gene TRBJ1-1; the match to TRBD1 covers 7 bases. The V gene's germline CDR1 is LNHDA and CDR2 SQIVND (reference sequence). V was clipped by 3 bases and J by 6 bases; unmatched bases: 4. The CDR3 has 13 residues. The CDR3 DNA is TGTGCCAGTAGTATGGCAGGGGGATCTGAAGCTTTCTTT. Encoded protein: CASSMAGGSEAFF.

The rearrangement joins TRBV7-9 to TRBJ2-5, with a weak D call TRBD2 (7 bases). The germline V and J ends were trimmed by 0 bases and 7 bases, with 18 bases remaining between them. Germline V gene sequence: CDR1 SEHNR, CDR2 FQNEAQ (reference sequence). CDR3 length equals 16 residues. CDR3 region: CASSLAGGHPLRTQYF. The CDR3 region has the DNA TGTGCCAGCAGCTTAGCGGGGGGGCATCCCTTAAGGACCCAGTACTTC.

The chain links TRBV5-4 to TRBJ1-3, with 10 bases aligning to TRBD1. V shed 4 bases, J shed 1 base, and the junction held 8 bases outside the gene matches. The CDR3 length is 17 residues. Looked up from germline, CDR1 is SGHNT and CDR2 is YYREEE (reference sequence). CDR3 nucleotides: TGTGCCAGCAGCCCCCGGGACAGGGGAGCTTCTGGAAACACCATATATTTT. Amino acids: CASSPRDRGASGNTIYF.